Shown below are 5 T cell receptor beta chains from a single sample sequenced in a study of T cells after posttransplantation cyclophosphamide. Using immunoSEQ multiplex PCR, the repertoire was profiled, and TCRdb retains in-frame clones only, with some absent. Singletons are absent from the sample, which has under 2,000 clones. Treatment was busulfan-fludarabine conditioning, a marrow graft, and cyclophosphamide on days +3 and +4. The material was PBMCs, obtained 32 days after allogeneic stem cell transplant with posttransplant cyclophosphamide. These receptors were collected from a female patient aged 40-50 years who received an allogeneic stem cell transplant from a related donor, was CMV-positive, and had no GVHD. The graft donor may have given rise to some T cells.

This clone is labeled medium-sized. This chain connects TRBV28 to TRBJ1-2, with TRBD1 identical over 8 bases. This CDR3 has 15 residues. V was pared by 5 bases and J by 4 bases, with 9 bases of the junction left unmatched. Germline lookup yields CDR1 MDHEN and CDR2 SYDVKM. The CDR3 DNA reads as TGTGCCAGCAGTCGTACACAGGGGGGTGGCTATGGCTACACCTTC. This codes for CASSRTQGGGYGYTF.

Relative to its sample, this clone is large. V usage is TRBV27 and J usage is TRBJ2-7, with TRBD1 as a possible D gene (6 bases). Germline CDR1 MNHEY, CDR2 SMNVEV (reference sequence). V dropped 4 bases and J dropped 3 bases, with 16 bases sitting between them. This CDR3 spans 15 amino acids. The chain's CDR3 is CASSSQGPPFYEQYF. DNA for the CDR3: TGTGCCAGCAGTTCACAGGGCCCTCCATTCTACGAGCAGTACTTC.

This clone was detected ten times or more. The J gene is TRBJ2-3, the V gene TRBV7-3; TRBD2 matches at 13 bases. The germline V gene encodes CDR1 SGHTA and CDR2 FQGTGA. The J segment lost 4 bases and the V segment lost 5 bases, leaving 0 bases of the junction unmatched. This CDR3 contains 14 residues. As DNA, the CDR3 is TGTGCCAGCAGCACTAGCGGGGGGGCAGATACGCAGTATTTT. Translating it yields CASSTSGGADTQYF.

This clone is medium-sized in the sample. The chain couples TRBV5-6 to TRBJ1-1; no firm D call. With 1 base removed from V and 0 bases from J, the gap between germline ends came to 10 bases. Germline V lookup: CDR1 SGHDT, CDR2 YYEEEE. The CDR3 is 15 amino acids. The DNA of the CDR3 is TGTGCCAGCAGCTTGAGAATGGCCCTGAACACTGAAGCTTTCTTT. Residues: CASSLRMALNTEAFF.

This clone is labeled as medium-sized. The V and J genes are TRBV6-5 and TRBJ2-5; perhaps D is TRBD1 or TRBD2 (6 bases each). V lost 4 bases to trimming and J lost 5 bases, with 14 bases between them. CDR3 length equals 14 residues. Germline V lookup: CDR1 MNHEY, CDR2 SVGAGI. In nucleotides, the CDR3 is TGTGCCAGCAGTTCAACAGGGAGGCGGGAGACCCAGTACTTC. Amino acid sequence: CASSSTGRRETQYF.